Presented here are 21 T cell receptor beta chains from one specimen sequenced in a study of blood T cell repertoires in COVID-19. Clones were sequenced by immunoSEQ multiplex PCR, and TCRdb holds only the in-frame ones, with some missing. This sample carries roughly 160,000 clones, 85% of them seen once, and the ten largest clones take approximately 8.1%. The specimen was peripheral blood. The receptors come from an elderly woman with COVID-19, enrolled during active disease.

The chain couples TRBV29-1 to TRBJ2-7, with 7 nucleotides matching TRBD1. In germline, CDR1 is SQVTM, CDR2 ANQGSEA. The V segment lost 5 bases and the J segment 2 bases; nucleotides outside the gene matches: 12. The CDR3 covers 15 residues. CDR3 region: CSVSGIGGPTYEQYF. CDR3 coding DNA: TGCAGCGTTTCAGGTATAGGGGGCCCTACCTACGAGCAGTACTTC.

The chain uses TRBV5-5 and TRBJ1-4; 7 bases map to TRBD1. The ends lost 4 bases at V and 3 bases at J; junction bases unmatched: 15. Per germline, CDR1 SGHKS and CDR2 YYEKEE (reference sequence). This CDR3 spans 18 amino acids. CDR3 nucleotide sequence: TGTGCCAGCAGCCCTCGGGCAGGGGGAGTGTTGGCTAATGAAAAACTGTTTTTT. It encodes CASSPRAGGVLANEKLFF.

Here the CDR3 DNA reads TGTGCCAGCAGTGACTACAGGGAGTCATCCTACGAGCAGTACTTC. Protein: CASSDYRESSYEQYF. The genes are TRBV2 and TRBJ2-7; TRBD1 might be the D (6 bases). Trimming pared 3 bases from V and 1 base from J, leaving 13 bases between. Germline CDR1 is SNHLY and CDR2 is FYNNEI. This CDR3 region has 15 residues.

The chain uses TRBV4-1 and TRBJ2-5; TRBD1 is a possible D gene (5 bases). This CDR3 region has 11 residues. Germline V lookup: CDR1 MGHRA, CDR2 YSYEKL. With 7 bases removed from V and 3 bases from J, the gap between germline ends came to 6 bases. This CDR3 reads CASKGEETQYF. CDR3 DNA sequence: TGCGCCAGCAAAGGGGAAGAGACCCAGTACTTC.

This clone was counted only a few times. The chain recombines TRBV5-1 with TRBJ1-2; D call uncertain. The CDR3 has 13 amino acids. CDR1 is SGHRS, CDR2 YFSETQ, per germline. Trimming stripped 4 bases from V and 4 bases from J, with 11 bases between. This CDR3 is CASSRGERYGYTF. CDR3 in DNA: TGCGCCAGCAGCCGGGGTGAACGCTATGGCTACACCTTC.

This clone was found once. The V and J genes are TRBV3-1 (or the pseudogene TRBV3-2) and TRBJ1-2, with 9 positions matching TRBD1. Germline V gene data show CDR1 as LGHDT and CDR2 as YNNKEL (reference sequence). V lost 4 bases, J lost 9 bases, and 15 bases stayed unmatched. The CDR3 is 16 amino acids. The CDR3 bases are TGTGCCAGCAGCCCAGCTCATACCGGGACAGGGAATCGCTACACCTTC. It is translated as CASSPAHTGTGNRYTF.

The V gene is TRBV10-1, the J gene TRBJ2-2; TRBD1 matches at 7 bases. V lost 6 bases to trimming and J lost 0 bases; unmatched junction nucleotides: 1. Germline loops: CDR1 WNHNN, CDR2 SYGVQD (reference sequence). The CDR3 totals 14 residues. CDR3 loop: CASRQGPNTGELFF. The CDR3 DNA reads as TGCGCCAGCAGACAGGGGCCGAACACCGGGGAGCTGTTTTTT.

The V and J genes are TRBV5-1 and TRBJ1-1; D gene unclear. Germline V gene lookup returns CDR1 SGHRS and CDR2 YFSETQ. The CDR3 contains 14 residues. V was clipped by 2 bases and J by 1 base, with 9 bases between them. CDR3 region: CASSFRDPNTEAFF. For the CDR3, the DNA is TGCGCCAGCAGCTTTCGGGATCCGAACACTGAAGCTTTCTTT.

The gene calls are TRBV18 and TRBJ1-1; possibly TRBD1 for D (6 bases). V lost 5 bases, J lost 2 bases, and 12 bases lay in between. CDR1 is KGHSH and CDR2 is LQKENI in the germline V gene. This CDR3 has 14 amino acids. The CDR3 coding sequence is TGTGCCAGCTCATCCTGGACAGAAAACACTGAAGCTTTCTTT. Residues: CASSSWTENTEAFF.

This clone was picked up a small number of times. This chain connects TRBV19 to TRBJ1-5; 7 bases line up with TRBD1. Per germline, CDR1 LNHDA and CDR2 SQIVND (reference sequence). J lost 5 bases, V lost 2 bases, and 3 bases had no gene match. This CDR3 contains 14 residues. CDR3 protein: CASSIYRGDQPQHF. CDR3 sequence (DNA): TGTGCCAGTAGTATATACAGGGGCGATCAGCCCCAGCATTTT.

This clone was found many times. The chain recombines TRBV7-9 with TRBJ2-5; 9 bases line up with TRBD1. CDR3 length: 15 amino acids. V trimming: 1 base; J trimming: 4 bases; junction bases outside the gene matches: 4. CDR1 SEHNR and CDR2 FQNEAQ come from the germline V gene (reference sequence). This CDR3 is CASSLEGTGIETQYF. The DNA of the CDR3 is TGTGCCAGCAGCTTAGAGGGGACAGGGATAGAGACCCAGTACTTC.

The chain combines TRBV3-1 (or the pseudogene TRBV3-2) with TRBJ1-2, with TRBD1 as a possible D gene (5 bases). This CDR3 contains 16 residues. Trimming removed 1 base at V and 1 base at J, with 13 bases between. The germline CDR1 and CDR2 sequences are LGHDT and YNNKEL (reference sequence). The CDR3 DNA reads TGTGCCAGCAGCCAAGGGTACCTGACAGATAACTATGGCTACACCTTC. Protein product: CASSQGYLTDNYGYTF.

The chain carries TRBV5-4 and TRBJ2-1, with D possibly being TRBD2 (6 bases). The germline V and J ends were trimmed by 4 bases and 15 bases, with 29 bases remaining between them. The CDR3 length is 16 residues. Per germline, CDR1 SGHNT and CDR2 YYREEE (reference sequence). The CDR3 DNA reads TGTGCCAGCAGCCCCGGGACTCCGACAACAGATAACATACCGTTCTTC. Its translation: CASSPGTPTTDNIPFF.

The chain has TRBV27 and TRBJ1-2, with 8 bases that match TRBD1. V lost 5 bases, J lost 6 bases, and 2 bases stayed unmatched. This CDR3 is 12 amino acids long. The germline V gene encodes CDR1 MNHEY and CDR2 SMNVEV (reference sequence). Here the CDR3 reads CASSDRGDGYTF. Written as DNA, the CDR3 is TGTGCCAGCAGTGACAGGGGCGATGGCTACACCTTC.

The chain combines TRBV10-2 with TRBJ2-7; TRBD2 is a possible D gene (7 bases). CDR1 WSHSY and CDR2 SAAADI come from the germline V gene. This CDR3 region has 15 residues. With 6 bases removed from V and 4 bases from J, the gap between germline ends came to 19 bases. DNA for the CDR3: TGCGCCAGCAGGGGGGGGGCCGAGAAGTCGTACGAGCAGTACTTC. Protein product: CASRGGAEKSYEQYF.

This chain connects TRBV15 to TRBJ2-2; D perhaps matches TRBD1 (6 bases). Germline CDR1 is LNHNV and CDR2 is YYDKDF (reference sequence). V dropped 4 bases and J dropped 6 bases, with 18 bases sitting between them. This CDR3 contains 16 residues. The CDR3 loop is CATSTPRTGIPGELFF. The CDR3 DNA sequence: TGTGCCACCAGCACCCCTCGAACAGGGATCCCCGGGGAGCTGTTTTTT.

The V and J genes are TRBV15 and TRBJ2-7; tentatively, D is TRBD1 (6 bases). The CDR3 extends over 14 amino acids. From germline, CDR1 is LNHNV and CDR2 YYDKDF (reference sequence). V was pared by 0 bases and J by 0 bases, with 6 bases between. CDR3 in amino acids: CATSREQGSYEQYF. CDR3 sequence (DNA): TGTGCCACCAGCAGAGAACAGGGCTCCTACGAGCAGTACTTC. Full variable domain (remainder filled in from reference TRBV15 and TRBJ2-7): DAMVIQNPRYQVTQFGKPVTLSCSQTLNHNVMYWYQQKSSQAPKLLFHYYDKDFNNEADTPDNFQSRRPNTSFCFLDIRSPGLGDTAMYLCATSREQGSYEQYFGPGTRLTVT.

The chain combines TRBV2 with TRBJ1-5; no clear D gene. The CDR3 runs to 14 residues. Trimming stripped 5 bases from V and 3 bases from J, with 11 bases between. CDR1 SNHLY and CDR2 FYNNEI come from the germline V gene. The CDR3 reads CASSPRRINQPQHF. The DNA of the CDR3 is TGTGCCAGCAGTCCCCGGCGGATCAATCAGCCCCAGCATTTT.

The chain joins TRBV6-6 to TRBJ2-7; 12 bases fit TRBD2. The germline gives CDR1 MNHNY, CDR2 SVGAGI (reference sequence). V gave up 1 base and J gave up 7 bases; unmatched junction bases: 5. The CDR3 length is 15 residues. CDR3 amino acids: CASSYWTSGTGEQYF. CDR3 DNA: TGTGCCAGCAGTTACTGGACTAGCGGGACGGGAGAGCAGTACTTC.

To note about this clone: A junction boundary mismatches the germline segment, possibly from a read error. The V call is TRBV3-1 (or the pseudogene TRBV3-2), the J call TRBJ2-2, with 7 nucleotides matching TRBD2. The length of the CDR3 is 11 residues. Looked up from germline, CDR1 is LGHDT and CDR2 is YNNKEL (reference sequence). CDR3 sequence (DNA): TGTGCCAGCAGCCAAGGGGACTACCAAGGTTTT. This translates into CASSQGDYQGF.

The CDR3 region has the DNA TGCGCCAGCAGCTTAGTGAGCGGGGGGGGCGTTGAGACCCAGTACTTC. Translated, it gives CASSLVSGGGVETQYF. The V call is TRBV5-1, the J call TRBJ2-5; 10 bases align to TRBD2. CDR1 and CDR2 from the germline V gene are SGHRS and YFSETQ. V lost 2 bases and J lost 5; bases outside the gene matches: 9. The CDR3 covers 16 residues.